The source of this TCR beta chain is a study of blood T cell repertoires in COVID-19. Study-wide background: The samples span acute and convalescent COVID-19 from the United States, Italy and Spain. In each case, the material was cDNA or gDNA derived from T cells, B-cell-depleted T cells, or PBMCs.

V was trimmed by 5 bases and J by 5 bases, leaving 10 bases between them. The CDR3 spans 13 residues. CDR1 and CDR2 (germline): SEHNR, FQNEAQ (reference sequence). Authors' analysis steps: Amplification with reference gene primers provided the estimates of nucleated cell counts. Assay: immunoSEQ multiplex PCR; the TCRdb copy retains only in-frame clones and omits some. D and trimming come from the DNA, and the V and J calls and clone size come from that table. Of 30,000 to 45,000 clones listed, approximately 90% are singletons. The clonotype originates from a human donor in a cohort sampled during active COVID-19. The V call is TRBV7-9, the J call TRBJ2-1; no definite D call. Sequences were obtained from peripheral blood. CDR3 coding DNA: TGTGCCAGCAGCCCCGCACAGAACAATGAGCAGTTCTTC. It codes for CASSPAQNNEQFF.